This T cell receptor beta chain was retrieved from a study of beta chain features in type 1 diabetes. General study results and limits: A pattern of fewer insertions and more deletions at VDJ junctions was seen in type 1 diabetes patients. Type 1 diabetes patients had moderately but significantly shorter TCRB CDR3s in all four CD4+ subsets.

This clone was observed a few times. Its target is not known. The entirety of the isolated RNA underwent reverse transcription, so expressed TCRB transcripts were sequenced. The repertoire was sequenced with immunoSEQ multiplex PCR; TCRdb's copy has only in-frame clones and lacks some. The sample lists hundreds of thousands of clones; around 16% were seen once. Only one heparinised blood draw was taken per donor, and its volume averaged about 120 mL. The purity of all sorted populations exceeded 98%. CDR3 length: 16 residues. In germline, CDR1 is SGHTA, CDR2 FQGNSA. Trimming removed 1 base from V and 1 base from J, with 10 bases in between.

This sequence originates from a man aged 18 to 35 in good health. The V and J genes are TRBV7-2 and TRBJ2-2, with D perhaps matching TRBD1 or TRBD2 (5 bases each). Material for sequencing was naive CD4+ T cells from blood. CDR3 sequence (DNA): TGTGCCAGCAGCTTAGGGGGGTATGGGAACACCGGGGAGCTGTTTTTT. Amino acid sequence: CASSLGGYGNTGELFF.